This TCR beta chain derives from a study of shared clonotypes between healthy human individuals. Looking at the study overall: Researchers drew samples from a couple of women and a few men aged 18 to 49.

Using immunoSEQ multiplex PCR, the repertoire was profiled, and TCRdb retains in-frame clones only, with some absent. The sample records roughly 2,000,000 clones, about 95% being singletons. V lost 10 bases, J lost 0 bases, and 18 bases stayed unmatched. CDR3 length: 18 amino acids. Germline assignment: CDR1 ENHRY and CDR2 SYGVKD. The naive CD8 fraction comprised CD45RO-negative cells positively selected for CCR7 and excluded terminally differentiated effector memory CD45RA+ cells. The chain has TRBV10-3 and TRBJ2-3, with 8 bases aligning to TRBD2. The receptor was isolated from a man aged 18 to 35 in good health. Material: naive CD8+ T cells sorted from blood. CDR3 DNA: TGTGCCACCCTAGGCTGGGATCGGGGGGGTACTAGCACAGATACGCAGTATTTT. Its translation is CATLGWDRGGTSTDTQYF.